This T cell receptor (beta chain) was retrieved from a study of T cell responses to AZD1222 COVID-19 vaccine (dated by TCRdb to the early 2020s). At the level of the whole study: A total of approximately 230 trial participants underwent TCR sequencing, of whom about 210 received two doses of AZD1222 and around 25 received two doses of the MenACWY control vaccine. Trial participants were enrolled by age into 18-55, 56-69 and 70-plus year subgroups, with about 150, 28 and 57 TCR-sequenced participants respectively. Broad study findings and their caveats: Because no samples from the day 14 peak response were available, repertoires could be characterized only after the peak T cell response. In the small 56-69-year group, the increase in depth fell short of significance, most likely because of low power. Vaccine-associated CD4 TCRs spanned the whole spike protein, with dominant responses in regions 160-218 and 743-854. After two AZD1222 doses, both the breadth and the depth of spike-specific TCRs were significantly higher than at day 0 and than in MenACWY recipients. Most participants were white British and females outnumbered males, and the authors suggested that clonal diversity may have been underestimated. Conclusions about previously exposed vaccinees are limited, since just five or six AZD1222 recipients were seropositive for SARS-CoV-2 at baseline. Epitopes outside the regions mutated in the B.1.351 and B.1.1.7 variants were reportedly recognized by nearly half of the unique spike-specific TCRs.

The sample's time point label, decoded: about 28 days (+/-7) after the second vaccine dose. AZD1222 recipients with second doses at about 4 weeks or about 12 weeks were pooled, because spike-specific TCR depth and breadth did not differ between schedules. The vaccinee samples were drawn from two UK trials, COV001 and COV002, one of which was a single-blind randomized controlled phase 2/3 trial testing AZD1222 (ChAdOx1 nCoV-19) in healthy adults. Trial participant PBMC samples were collected at day 0 and day 28 after the second dose for TCRbeta chain sequencing. The CDR3 regions of human TCRbeta chains were subjected to immunosequencing. Per the original workflow: Repertoire TCRs were checked for matches against a reference library of SARS-CoV-2-specific TCRs that had been generated using the MIRA antigen-specificity platform. Breadth was defined as the fraction of unique TCRs that were SARS-CoV-2-associated, and depth was defined as the fraction of total T cells that were SARS-CoV-2-associated. Each spike-specific TCR was assigned to its reactive spike region and to a CD4 or CD8 class using the MIRA data. Log10-transformed breadth and depth values were compared by one-way ANOVA with Sidak's multiple comparisons tests. TCRdb mirrors the immuneACCESS table, restricted to in-frame sequences. Some clones are absent from its copies; in checked studies, under half trace to an unresolved V gene, and the reason for the others is unknown. The DNA was the basis for D and trimming; V, J and clone size are from that table. The sample table lists 60,000 to 85,000 clones, roughly 84% of them with a count of one. The top ten hold 18% of the sample.

A word on this clone: What antigen it recognizes has not been identified. No much larger clonotype is one base removed from it; base qualities were not supplied.

The material sequenced was peripheral blood, taken 28 days after the second AZD1222 dose. The source of this sequence is an adult who received the AZD1222 COVID-19 vaccine.

The CDR3 region has the sequence CASRSQRNGELFF. Here is the DNA: TGTGCCAGCAGATCACAGAGAAACGGGGAGCTGTTTTTT. The chain is made from TRBV6-4 and TRBJ2-2; no D gene can be assigned with confidence. CDR1 and CDR2 (MRHNA, SNTAGT) derive from the germline V gene. At the junction V is shortened by 6 bases and J by 7 bases, with 12 bases in between. The CDR3 holds 13 amino acids from the cysteine to the phenylalanine. Here the CDR3 DNA is all that survives: 39 bases in frame from base 1.